The clone carrying this TCR beta chain turned up a few times. Mismatch with germline at one junction end may stem from a read error. Germline V gene lookup returns CDR1 MNHEY and CDR2 SVGEGT. This CDR3 has 14 residues. The sample is drawn from a study of blood T cells in healthy people across ages. The second PCR ran 7 to 11 cycles with a sample-barcoded 5' primer and J-beta primers. TCRdb reprocessed the 5' RACE reads via MiXCR and lists one record per CDR3 protein. Of more than 750,000 distinct CDR3 sequences in the sample, 25% to 30% were seen once. Another study also made use of these data, one on T cells of mothers and their children. That source reports: Every mother produced more than 8.5 million TCR beta CDR3 reads, whereas every child provided 3 million to 3.5 million.

The sample comprised blood. This clonotype was sampled from a woman aged 40 to 55 in good health. This chain uses TRBV6-2 or TRBV6-3 with TRBJ2-5; D is undetermined. CDR3 in DNA: TGTGCCAGCAGTTACGTACAGCCCCAAGAGACCCCGTACTTC. The encoded protein is CASSYVQPQETPYF.